A selection of T cell receptor beta chains follows, all from one sample in a study of blood T cell repertoires in COVID-19. Only in-frame clones appear in the TCRdb table, and some are missing; sequencing was by immunoSEQ multiplex PCR. Found here are roughly 80,000 clones, roughly nine tenths of them singletons; the top ten hold approximately 9.7%. Input material: peripheral blood. The receptor set was obtained from a human donor in a cohort sampled during active COVID-19. Each CDR3 is given with its conserved first and last residue. The D gene is left open where the match is weak. For some rows the clone size is stated as once, few or many, or as a class when expanded; others skip it.

d_call j_call clone_size v_call cdr3_aa cdr3_nt
NA TRBJ1-5 once TRBV28 CASSLSEVGNQPQHF TGTGCCAGCAGTTTAAGCGAAGTTGGGAATCAGCCCCAGCATTTT
TRBD2 TRBJ2-5 NA TRBV5-1 CASSPGLAEPIQETQYF TGCGCCAGCAGCCCGGGACTAGCGGAACCTATTCAAGAGACCCAGTACTTC
TRBD1 TRBJ1-4 NA TRBV5-1 CASSLGDRGKLFF TGCGCCAGCAGCTTGGGCGACAGGGGAAAACTGTTTTTT
TRBD2 TRBJ2-3 NA TRBV9 CASSDRLAGNTDTQYF TGTGCCAGCAGCGATCGACTAGCGGGGAACACAGATACGCAGTATTTT
TRBD1 TRBJ2-6 NA TRBV6-6 CASSPRTGGESGANVLTF TGTGCCAGCAGTCCCAGGACAGGGGGCGAGTCTGGGGCCAACGTCCTGACTTTC
TRBD1 TRBJ1-2 once TRBV5-1 CASSEGQGRLAYGYTF TGCGCCAGCAGCGAAGGACAGGGGCGTCTTGCCTATGGCTACACCTTC
TRBD2 TRBJ2-1 once TRBV5-1 CASSLAGGSGREKRVF TGCGCCAGCAGCTTGGCCGGGGGTAGCGGGAGGGAGAAGAGGGTCTTC
NA TRBJ2-7 NA TRBV5-6 CASSAYGLADSYEQYF TGTGCCAGCTCGGCCTATGGACTCGCCGACTCCTACGAGCAGTACTTC
NA TRBJ1-1 NA TRBV29-1 CSVGPQGSGLLAFF TGCAGCGTTGGCCCCCAGGGGTCAGGTCTCTTGGCTTTCTTT
NA TRBJ1-4 NA TRBV27 CASSFYRAGFFEKLFF TGTGCCAGCAGTTTCTACAGGGCCGGCTTTTTTGAAAAACTGTTTTTT
TRBD1 TRBJ2-3 NA TRBV29-1 CSVDGQGADTQYF TGCAGCGTTGACGGACAGGGGGCAGATACGCAGTATTTT
NA TRBJ1-2 once TRBV11-2 CASSFGSYGYTF TGTGCCAGCAGCTTCGGGAGCTATGGCTACACCTTC
NA TRBJ1-2 NA TRBV9 CASSVDRGNYGYTF TGTGCCAGCAGCGTAGATAGGGGAAACTATGGCTACACCTTC
TRBD1 TRBJ1-4 NA TRBV6-1 CASSEAQGVREKLFF TGTGCCAGCAGTGAAGCACAGGGGGTTCGTGAAAAACTGTTTTTT
NA TRBJ1-4 once TRBV4-2 CASSQGYREGGEKLFF TGTGCCAGCAGCCAAGGTTACAGGGAGGGTGGGGAAAAACTGTTTTTT
NA TRBJ1-1 NA TRBV19 CASSHSRSGTEAFF TGTGCCAGTAGCCACAGTAGGAGCGGCACTGAAGCTTTCTTT
NA TRBJ2-1 NA TRBV15 CATSTVGHHSYNEQFF TGTGCCACCAGCACCGTGGGACACCATTCCTACAATGAGCAGTTCTTC
TRBD1 TRBJ2-3 few TRBV5-6 CASSPDRGTGTQYF TGTGCCAGCAGCCCGGACAGGGGAACGGGTACGCAGTATTTT
TRBD1 TRBJ1-1 NA TRBV19 CASSIRTGGANTEAFF TGTGCCAGTAGTATAAGGACAGGGGGCGCGAACACTGAAGCTTTCTTT
TRBD2 TRBJ2-3 NA TRBV30 CAWSVPGLGSTDTQYF TGTGCCTGGAGTGTACCGGGACTAGGGTCCACAGATACGCAGTATTTT
TRBD1 TRBJ2-7 NA TRBV6-5 CASSYSWDSPGVEQYF TGTGCCAGCAGTTACTCCTGGGACAGCCCAGGGGTTGAGCAGTACTTC
NA TRBJ2-7 few TRBV27 CASSFGEDGAYEQYF TGTGCCAGCAGTTTTGGGGAGGACGGTGCCTACGAGCAGTACTTC
NA TRBJ1-1 NA TRBV6-5 CATQRGGGGSEAFF TGTGCCACCCAACGTGGGGGGGGAGGGTCTGAAGCTTTCTTT
TRBD1 TRBJ1-2 NA TRBV2 CASSRDRNYGYTF TGTGCCAGCAGCAGGGACAGGAACTATGGCTACACCTTC
NA TRBJ1-6 few TRBV6-5 CASRGGQGRDSPLHF TGTGCCAGCAGGGGTGGTCAGGGGAGGGATTCACCCCTCCACTTT
TRBD1 TRBJ2-2 NA TRBV11-1 CASSSLRTGETGELFF TGTGCCAGCAGCTCCCTCCGGACAGGGGAAACCGGGGAGCTGTTTTTT
TRBD1 TRBJ2-7 NA TRBV19 CASSMLGQIYEQYF TGTGCCAGTAGTATGTTGGGACAGATCTACGAGCAGTACTTC
TRBD2 TRBJ2-3 NA TRBV19 CASSLGTSGTSTDTQYF TGTGCCAGTAGTCTTGGGACTAGCGGGACTAGCACAGATACGCAGTATTTT
NA TRBJ1-4 NA TRBV5-1 CASSLAGGVATNEKLFF TGCGCCAGCAGCTTGGCCGGGGGGGTCGCAACTAATGAAAAACTGTTTTTT
TRBD1 TRBJ1-1 NA TRBV29-1 CSVAQGAVSTEAFF TGCAGCGTAGCCCAGGGGGCAGTTAGCACTGAAGCTTTCTTT
NA TRBJ2-5 NA TRBV5-5 CASWGQYSQETQYF TGTGCCAGCTGGGGGCAGTACTCCCAAGAGACCCAGTACTTC
NA TRBJ1-2 NA TRBV12-3/TRBV12-4 CASSLVPVGYTF TGTGCCAGCAGTTTAGTTCCGGTTGGCTACACCTTC
TRBD2 TRBJ2-7 once TRBV15 CATSRRLAGPLEQYF TGTGCCACCAGCAGGAGACTAGCGGGGCCTCTAGAGCAGTACTTC
NA TRBJ2-1 NA TRBV2 CASTLTRPRYNEQFF TGTGCCAGCACCTTGACTAGACCACGCTACAATGAGCAGTTCTTC
TRBD1 TRBJ1-3 once TRBV6-6 CASRARQGSGNTIYF TGTGCCAGCAGAGCCAGACAGGGCTCTGGAAACACCATATATTTT
TRBD1 TRBJ1-6 NA TRBV6-5 CASSSGTGEGSPLHF TGTGCCAGCAGTTCCGGGACAGGGGAAGGATCACCCCTCCACTTT
NA TRBJ1-5 NA TRBV4-1 CASSQESPGTQPQHF TGCGCCAGCAGCCAAGAATCGCCCGGTACTCAGCCCCAGCATTTT
TRBD1 TRBJ2-7 NA TRBV6-5 CASRTDRELYEQYF TGTGCCAGCAGAACCGACAGGGAGCTTTACGAGCAGTACTTC
NA TRBJ2-7 NA TRBV4-1 CASSQVPTGRYEQYF TGCGCCAGCAGCCAAGTTCCGACAGGGAGGTACGAGCAGTACTTC
TRBD2 TRBJ2-5 NA TRBV6-2/TRBV6-3 CASSYPAASGVKTQYF TGTGCCAGCAGTTACCCCGCGGCTAGCGGGGTAAAGACCCAGTACTTC
TRBD2 TRBJ2-1 NA TRBV11-2 CASSSGLAGAEQFF TGTGCCAGCAGCTCCGGACTAGCGGGGGCCGAGCAGTTCTTC
NA TRBJ1-5 NA TRBV27 CASSLNLGVNQPQHF TGTGCCAGCAGTTTAAATCTCGGGGTAAATCAGCCCCAGCATTTT
TRBD1 TRBJ2-1 NA TRBV6-2/TRBV6-3 CASSYTGQGAGYNEQFF TGTGCCAGCAGTTACACAGGACAGGGGGCCGGATACAATGAGCAGTTCTTC
TRBD1 TRBJ2-6 NA TRBV30 CAWSFGTGPGANVLTF TGTGCCTGGAGTTTCGGGACAGGGCCTGGGGCCAACGTCCTGACTTTC
NA TRBJ1-3 NA TRBV3-1/TRBV3-2 CASSPPALSGNTIYF TGTGCCAGCAGCCCACCCGCACTTTCTGGAAACACCATATATTTT
NA TRBJ2-1 NA TRBV6-1 CASSDDGYNEQFF TGTGCCAGCAGTGACGACGGGTACAATGAGCAGTTCTTC
TRBD1 TRBJ1-4 NA TRBV30 CAWRGSGTANEKLFF TGTGCCTGGAGGGGTTCCGGGACAGCTAATGAAAAACTGTTTTTT
TRBD2 TRBJ2-1 NA TRBV12-5 CASGLLLAGTTYNEQFF TGTGCTAGTGGTTTGCTCCTAGCGGGAACTACCTACAATGAGCAGTTCTTC
NA TRBJ1-5 NA TRBV30 CAWSAAGNQPQHF TGTGCCTGGAGTGCCGCGGGCAATCAGCCCCAGCATTTT
TRBD1 TRBJ2-2 NA TRBV10-3 CASRTGSGGELFF TGTGCCAGCAGGACAGGGTCGGGCGGGGAGCTGTTTTTT
TRBD1 TRBJ2-3 NA TRBV28 CASSPRQGHTDTQYF TGTGCCAGCAGCCCTAGACAGGGACACACAGATACGCAGTATTTT
TRBD1 TRBJ2-7 NA TRBV19 CASSATGGYEQYF TGTGCCAGTAGCGCGACAGGGGGCTACGAGCAGTACTTC
NA TRBJ1-2 NA TRBV2 CASSSQTGINYGYTF TGTGCCAGCAGTTCTCAGACAGGAATTAACTATGGCTACACCTTC
TRBD1 TRBJ1-2 NA TRBV19 CASTGQGDNYGYTF TGTGCCAGTACCGGACAGGGGGATAACTATGGCTACACCTTC
NA TRBJ2-2 NA TRBV15 CATSKQNTGELFF TGTGCCACCAGCAAACAAAACACCGGGGAGCTGTTTTTT
NA TRBJ2-5 NA TRBV7-9 CASSHNKGIAQETQYF TGTGCCAGCAGCCATAATAAGGGGATCGCACAAGAGACCCAGTACTTC
NA TRBJ1-5 once TRBV29-1 CSVVGGKGQPQHF TGCAGCGTTGTGGGAGGGAAGGGTCAGCCCCAGCATTTT